This T cell receptor (beta chain) originates from a study of brain T cells in children with intractable seizures. Time point specified: blood from clinic visit 5 months post-surgery; TSC patient then seizure free. The sequenced cases were selected for having the highest brain T cell transcript signatures. To note about this clone: Its antigen remains unidentified.

Generated by immunoSEQ multiplex PCR, the TCRdb table keeps only in-frame clones and is missing some. This sample carries approximately 330,000 clones, over 90% of them seen once, and the ten largest clones take roughly 6%. V gave up 0 bases and J gave up 6 bases, with 12 bases separating them. Germline lookup yields CDR1 GTSNPN and CDR2 SVGIG (reference sequence). The CDR3 is 15 amino acids. Findings of the study overall: HCMV serostatus was not known, and viral specificity came from CDR3 similarity only. Pre-surgery blood may have been undersampled, hiding some clones.

This clonotype was obtained from a boy under two years old with tuberous sclerosis and intractable seizures. Sequencing was performed on peripheral blood, taken approximately 5 months after surgery. V gene TRBV30 combines with J gene TRBJ1-6; maybe TRBD1 (6 bases). This CDR3 is CAWSVRTVANSPLHF. In DNA, the CDR3 is TGTGCCTGGAGTGTAAGGACAGTCGCTAATTCACCCCTCCACTTT.